The clone carrying this TCR beta chain was counted a single time. From blood CD8+ and CD4+ T cells, the TCR beta chain was sequenced. The individuals used as controls were healthy donors who had been matched for both age and sex. This CDR3 spans 12 amino acids. V was pared by 1 base and J by 6 bases, with 8 bases between. Germline loops: CDR1 GTSNPN, CDR2 SVGIG (reference sequence). These data belong to a study of CD8 T cells in Susac syndrome. Reverse transcription used roughly 0.45 to 1 ug RNA and random hexamers. The TCR beta CDR3 was amplified by immunoSEQ multiplex PCR across 54 Vbeta, 13 Jbeta. From the immunoSEQ multiplex PCR reads, TCRdb called clonotypes with MiXCR, one entry per CDR3 protein. The sample contains some 190,000 distinct CDR3 sequences, less than 95% of which appear only once.

This TCR was sampled from a human donor in good health. This chain uses TRBV30 with TRBJ2-3; D is ambiguous. The sequenced sample consisted of CD4+ T cells from PBMCs. Here the CDR3 reads CAWSGSVDTQYF. The CDR3, as DNA: TGTGCCTGGAGTGGGTCCGTGGATACGCAGTATTTT.